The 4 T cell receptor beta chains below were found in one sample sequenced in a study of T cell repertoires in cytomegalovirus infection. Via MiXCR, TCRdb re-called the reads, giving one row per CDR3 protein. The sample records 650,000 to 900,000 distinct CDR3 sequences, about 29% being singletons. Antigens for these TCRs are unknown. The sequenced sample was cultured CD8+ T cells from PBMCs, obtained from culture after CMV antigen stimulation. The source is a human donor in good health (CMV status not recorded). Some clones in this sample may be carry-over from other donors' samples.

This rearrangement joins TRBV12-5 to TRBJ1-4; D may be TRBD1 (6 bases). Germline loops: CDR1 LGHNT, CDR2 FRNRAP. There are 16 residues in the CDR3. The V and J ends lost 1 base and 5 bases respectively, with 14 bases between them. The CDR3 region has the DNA TGTGCTAGTGGTTTGGATACAGGGTCGGGAAATGAAAAACTGTTTTTT. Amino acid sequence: CASGLDTGSGNEKLFF.

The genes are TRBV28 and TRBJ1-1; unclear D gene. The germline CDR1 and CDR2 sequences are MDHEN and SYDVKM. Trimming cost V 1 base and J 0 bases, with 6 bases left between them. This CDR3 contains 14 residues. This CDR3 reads CASSLSTLNTEAFF. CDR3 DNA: TGTGCCAGCAGTTTATCAACCCTGAACACTGAAGCTTTCTTT. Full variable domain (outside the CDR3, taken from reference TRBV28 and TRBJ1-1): DVKVTQSSRYLVKRTGEKVFLECVQDMDHENMFWYRQDPGLGLRLIYFSYDVKMKEKGDIPEGYSVSREKKERFSLILESASTNQTSMYLCASSLSTLNTEAFFGQGTRLTVV.

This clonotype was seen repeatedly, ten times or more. The CDR3 sequence: CASSEPQRGNNEQFF. The CDR3 coding sequence is TGTGCCAGCAGCGAACCCCAGCGGGGGAACAATGAGCAGTTCTTC. The chain employs TRBV7-6 and TRBJ2-1; 8 positions agree with TRBD2. Looked up from germline, CDR1 is SGHVS and CDR2 is FNYEAQ. The CDR3 loop spans 15 amino acids. V lost 5 bases, J lost 5 bases, and 8 bases stayed unmatched.

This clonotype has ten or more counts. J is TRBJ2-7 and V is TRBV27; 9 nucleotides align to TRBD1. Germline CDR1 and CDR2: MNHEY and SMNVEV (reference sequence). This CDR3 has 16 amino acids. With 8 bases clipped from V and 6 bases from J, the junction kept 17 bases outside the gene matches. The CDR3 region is CASSKTGTGIWVEQYV. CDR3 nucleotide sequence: TGTGCCAGCTCGAAAACCGGGACAGGGATTTGGGTCGAGCAGTACGTC.